The clone carrying this T cell receptor (beta chain) was recorded a few times. The target antigen is unknown. V was cut by 1 base and J by 8 bases, with 11 bases left in between. Germline CDR1 and CDR2: LNHDA and SQIVND (reference sequence). This CDR3 has 13 residues. This entry comes from a study of T cell responses to AZD1222 COVID-19 vaccine. Study-wide background: Analysis merged second doses at about 4 or about 12 weeks. Study conclusions and caveats: Repertoires were obtained only post-peak T cell response. It should be noted that donors were predominantly white British and more often female, and clonal diversity was possibly underestimated. It was only a handful of AZD1222 recipients who were seropositive at baseline.

Sequenced by immunoSEQ multiplex PCR; TCRdb stores in-frame clones only, minus some. The sample yields 95,000 to 100,000 clones, nearly 90% seen once. The chain is built from TRBV19 and TRBJ1-2; tentative D call: TRBD1 (5 bases). The sample in question was peripheral blood, obtained on day 0 of AZD1222 vaccination. The TCR sequence derives from an adult in good health. The CDR3 bases are TGTGCCAGTAGTATAGGAGTGGGGCAGGGCTACACCTTC. Its protein product is CASSIGVGQGYTF.